The clone carrying this TCR beta chain was seen a handful of times. The sample is drawn from a study of T-cell reconstitution after alpha-beta-depleted transplantation in children. The TCRbeta library was prepared with unique molecular identifiers. TCRdb re-called the PCR reads through MiXCR, storing one row per CDR3 protein. Here the sample spans about 900,000 distinct CDR3 sequences, about 29% being singletons. CDR3 length: 15 residues. Germline-derived CDR1 and CDR2 are DFQATT and SNEGSKA (reference sequence). V was shortened by 0 bases and J by 0 bases, with 11 bases between the two germline ends.

Sequencing was performed on PBMCs, mostly from graft donor cells, taken 360 days after TCRalphabeta/CD19-depleted stem cell transplant. The TCR sequence derives from a boy under two years old who had a stem cell transplant for SCID, so the T cells may come from the graft donor. The chain uses TRBV20-1 and TRBJ1-2; D ambiguous. The CDR3 DNA follows: TGCAGTGCTAGAGAGCGGGGTAAAGCTAACTATGGCTACACCTTC. As protein: CSARERGKANYGYTF.